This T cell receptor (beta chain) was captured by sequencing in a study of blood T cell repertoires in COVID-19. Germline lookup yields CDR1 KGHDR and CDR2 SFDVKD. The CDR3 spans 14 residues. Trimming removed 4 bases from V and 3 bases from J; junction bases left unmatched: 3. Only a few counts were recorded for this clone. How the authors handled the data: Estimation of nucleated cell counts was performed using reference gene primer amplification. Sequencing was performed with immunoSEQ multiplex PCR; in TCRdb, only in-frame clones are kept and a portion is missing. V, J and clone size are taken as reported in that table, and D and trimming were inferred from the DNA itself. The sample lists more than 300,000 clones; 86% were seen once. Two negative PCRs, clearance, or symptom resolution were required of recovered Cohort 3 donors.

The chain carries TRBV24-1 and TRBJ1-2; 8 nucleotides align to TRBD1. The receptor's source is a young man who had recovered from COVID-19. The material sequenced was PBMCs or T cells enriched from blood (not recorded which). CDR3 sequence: CATSDLGQDYGYTF. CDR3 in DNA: TGTGCCACCAGTGACCTGGGACAGGACTATGGCTACACCTTC.